This TCR beta chain is from a study of OX40 agonist ivuxolimab in advanced cancers. Background for the entire study: Ivuxolimab was a fully human IgG2 agonistic monoclonal antibody targeting the costimulatory receptor OX40 (CD134). Intravenous ivuxolimab was administered to patients every 2 weeks at six dose levels: 0.01, 0.1, 0.3, 1.5, 3 and 10 mg/kg. Among the roughly 54 dose-escalation patients, about 20 had hepatocellular carcinoma, around 15 melanoma, 9 renal cell carcinoma and 9 head and neck cancer. In the dose-escalation cohort, approximately 82% of patients were male, and the mean age was around 60 years, with a range of 23 to 79. Prior anti-PD-1, anti-PD-L1 or anti-CTLA-4 therapy was permitted, and checkpoint inhibitors had been received by less than 45% of dose-escalation patients. Partial responses occurred in three dose-escalation patients: two with cutaneous melanoma and one with hepatocellular carcinoma. Peripheral TCRbeta sequencing aimed to test whether ivuxolimab altered TCR sequence diversity and caused clonal T-cell expansion. The paper describes the monotherapy dose-escalation part (N of about 52 patients) of the phase I trial of ivuxolimab.

This clone was counted only a few times. The target of this receptor is not known. The record has no base qualities; no much larger clone is one base away. To sequence the TCRbeta CDR3 region, genomic DNA was isolated from the sorted cells. The immunoSEQ Assay was used for sequencing of TCRbeta CDR3 regions. In its TCRdb copy, this immuneACCESS table keeps in-frame sequences only and misses some clones. Where compared with another copy, unresolved V genes explain less than half of these, and the others have no known cause. Counted in this sample were roughly 15,000 clones; 86% of them appeared once. 15% to 20% of the sample rests with the top ten. Paper-wide results and their limitations: After ivuxolimab, CD8+ T cells had more expanded clones than CD4+ T cells on average. At doses of 0.1 to 3.0 mg/kg, clonal expansion of both CD4+ and CD8+ T cells in blood was seen between baseline and week 6. The antigen specificity of the peripheral T cells that underwent clonal expansion was not determined. Low levels of normalized T-cell clonal expansion were also seen in some nonresponding patients. In the 0.1-3.0 mg/kg groups, partial responders were among the patients with the lowest normalized peripheral clonal expansion, particularly in CD8+ T cells.

The trial excluded patients who had a history of autoimmune disease or were on systemic immunosuppression. Peripheral blood for TCR sequencing was drawn from every dose cohort at baseline, at cycle 4 day 1 and at cycle 7 day 1. The samples were taken from a phase I, first-in-human, multicenter, open-label dose-escalation trial of ivuxolimab. Adults with locally advanced or metastatic melanoma, renal cell carcinoma, hepatocellular carcinoma or head and neck squamous cell carcinoma were enrolled in the trial. CD4+ and CD8+ T cells were sorted separately from peripheral blood before TCR sequencing. The CDR3 runs 13 residues from the cysteine to the phenylalanine. Just the 39-base CDR3 DNA is kept, in frame starting at base 1. The germline V gene (reference sequence) provides CDR1 GTSNPN and CDR2 SVGIG. V is cut by 1 base and J by 5 bases, and the space between the germline ends is 9 bases.

The chain was built from TRBV30 and TRBJ1-5; a confident D gene designation cannot be given. This sample comprised CD4+ or CD8+ T cells sorted from blood, obtained in a trial of the OX40 agonist ivuxolimab. This TCR was recovered from an adult with an advanced solid tumor such as melanoma, head and neck, liver or kidney cancer. This receptor carries the CDR3 CAWSGPGHQPQHF. The sequenced DNA: TGTGCCTGGAGTGGACCCGGGCATCAGCCCCAGCATTTT.